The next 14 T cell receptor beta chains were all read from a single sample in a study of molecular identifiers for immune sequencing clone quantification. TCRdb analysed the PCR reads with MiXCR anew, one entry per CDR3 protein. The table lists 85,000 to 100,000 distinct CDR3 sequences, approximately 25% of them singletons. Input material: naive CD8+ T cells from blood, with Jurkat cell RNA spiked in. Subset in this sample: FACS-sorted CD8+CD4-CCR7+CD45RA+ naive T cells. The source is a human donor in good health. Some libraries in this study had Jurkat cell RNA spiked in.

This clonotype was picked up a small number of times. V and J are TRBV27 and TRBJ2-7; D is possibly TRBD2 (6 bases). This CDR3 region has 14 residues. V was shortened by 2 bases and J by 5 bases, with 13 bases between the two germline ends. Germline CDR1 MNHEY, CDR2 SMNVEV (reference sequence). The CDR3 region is CASSLGGKANEQYF. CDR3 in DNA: TGTGCCAGCAGTTTAGGGGGGAAAGCCAACGAGCAGTACTTC.

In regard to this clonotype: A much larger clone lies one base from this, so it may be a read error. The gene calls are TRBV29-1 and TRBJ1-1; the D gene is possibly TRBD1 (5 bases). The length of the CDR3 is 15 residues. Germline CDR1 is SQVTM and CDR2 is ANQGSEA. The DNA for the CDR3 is TGCAGCGTTGTTGGGGGGATTAATATGGGCACTGTAGCTTTCTTT. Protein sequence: CSVVGGINMGTVAFF.

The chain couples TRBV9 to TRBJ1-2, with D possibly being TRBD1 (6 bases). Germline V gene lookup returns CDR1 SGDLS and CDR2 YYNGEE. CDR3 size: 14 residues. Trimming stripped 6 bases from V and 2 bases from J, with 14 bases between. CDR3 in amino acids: CASTEGGENYGYTF. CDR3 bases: TGTGCCAGCACCGAAGGGGGGGAGAACTATGGCTACACCTTC.

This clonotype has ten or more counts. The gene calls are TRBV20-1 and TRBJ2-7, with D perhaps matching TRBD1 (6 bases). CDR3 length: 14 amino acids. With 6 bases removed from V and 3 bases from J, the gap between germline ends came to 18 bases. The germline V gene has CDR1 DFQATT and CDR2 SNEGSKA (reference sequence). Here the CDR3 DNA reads TGCAGTGCAGCCCGGGACACCGAAAACTACGAGCAGTACTTC. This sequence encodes CSAARDTENYEQYF.

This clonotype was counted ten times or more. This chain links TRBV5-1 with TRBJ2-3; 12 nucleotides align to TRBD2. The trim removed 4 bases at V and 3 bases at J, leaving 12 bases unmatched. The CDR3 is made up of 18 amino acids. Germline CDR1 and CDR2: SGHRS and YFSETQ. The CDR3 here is CASSAASGRAILTDTQYF. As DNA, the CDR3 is TGCGCCAGCAGCGCGGCTAGCGGGAGGGCCATTTTAACAGATACGCAGTATTTT.

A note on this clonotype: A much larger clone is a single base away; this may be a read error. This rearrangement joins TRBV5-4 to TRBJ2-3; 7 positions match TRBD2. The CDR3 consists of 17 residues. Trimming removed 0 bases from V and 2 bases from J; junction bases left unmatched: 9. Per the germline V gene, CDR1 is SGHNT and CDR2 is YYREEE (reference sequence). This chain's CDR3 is CASSLESLAVYTDTQYF. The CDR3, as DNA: TGTGCCAGCAGCTTGGAATCTCTAGCGGTGTACACAGATACGCAGTATTTT.

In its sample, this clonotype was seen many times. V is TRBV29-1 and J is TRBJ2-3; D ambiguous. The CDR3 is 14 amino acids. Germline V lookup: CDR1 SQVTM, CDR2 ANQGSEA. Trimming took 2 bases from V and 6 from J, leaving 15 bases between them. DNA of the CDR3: TGCAGCGTTGAAACCCGCGATTTAAGGGATACGCAGTATTTT. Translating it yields CSVETRDLRDTQYF.

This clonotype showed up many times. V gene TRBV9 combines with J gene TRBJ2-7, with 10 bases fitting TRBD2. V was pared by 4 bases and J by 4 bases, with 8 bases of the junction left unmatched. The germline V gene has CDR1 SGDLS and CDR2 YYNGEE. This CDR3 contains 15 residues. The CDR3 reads CASSSTSGIEYEQYF. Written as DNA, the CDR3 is TGTGCCAGCAGCTCTACTAGCGGGATAGAATACGAGCAGTACTTC.

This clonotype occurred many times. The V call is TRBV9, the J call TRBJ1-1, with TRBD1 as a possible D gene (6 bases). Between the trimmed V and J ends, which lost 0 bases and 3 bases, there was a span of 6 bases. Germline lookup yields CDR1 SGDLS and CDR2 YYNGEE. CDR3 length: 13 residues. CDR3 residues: CASSVGTDTEAFF. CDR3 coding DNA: TGTGCCAGCAGCGTAGGGACAGACACTGAAGCTTTCTTT.

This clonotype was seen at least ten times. Here the CDR3 reads CASSLYGSTSTDTQYF. CDR3 bases: TGTGCCAGCAGCTTGTACGGGAGTACTAGCACAGATACGCAGTATTTT. This rearrangement joins TRBV5-5 to TRBJ2-3; TRBD2 is a possible D gene (6 bases). The V and J ends lost 1 base and 0 bases respectively, with 12 bases between them. Germline V gives CDR1 SGHKS, CDR2 YYEKEE (reference sequence). CDR3 length: 16 amino acids.

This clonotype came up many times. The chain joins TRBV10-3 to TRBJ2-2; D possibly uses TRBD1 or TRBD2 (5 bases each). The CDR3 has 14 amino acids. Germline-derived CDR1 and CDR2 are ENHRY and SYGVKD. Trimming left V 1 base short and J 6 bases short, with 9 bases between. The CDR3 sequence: CAISELQGAGELFF. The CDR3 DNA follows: TGTGCCATCAGTGAGTTGCAGGGAGCCGGGGAGCTGTTTTTT.

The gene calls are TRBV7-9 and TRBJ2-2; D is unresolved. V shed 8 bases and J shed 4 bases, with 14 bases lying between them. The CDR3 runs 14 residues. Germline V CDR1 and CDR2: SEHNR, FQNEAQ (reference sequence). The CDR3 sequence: CASPLDLTTGELFF. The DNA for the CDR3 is TGTGCCAGCCCGCTAGACCTGACCACCGGGGAGCTGTTTTTT.

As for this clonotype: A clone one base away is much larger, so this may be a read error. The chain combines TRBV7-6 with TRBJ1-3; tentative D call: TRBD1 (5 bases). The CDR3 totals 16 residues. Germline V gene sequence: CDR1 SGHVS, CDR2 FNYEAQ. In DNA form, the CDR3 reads TGTGCCGGCAGCTACTCAGTGGGGCGCTCTGGAAACACCATATATTTT. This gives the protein CAGSYSVGRSGNTIYF. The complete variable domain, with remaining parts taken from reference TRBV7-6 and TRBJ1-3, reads GAGVSQSPRYKVTKRGQDVALRCDPISGHVSLYWYRQALGQGPEFLTYFNYEAQQDKSGLPNDRFSAERPEGSISTLTIQRTEQRDSAMYRCAGSYSVGRSGNTIYFGEGSWLTVV.

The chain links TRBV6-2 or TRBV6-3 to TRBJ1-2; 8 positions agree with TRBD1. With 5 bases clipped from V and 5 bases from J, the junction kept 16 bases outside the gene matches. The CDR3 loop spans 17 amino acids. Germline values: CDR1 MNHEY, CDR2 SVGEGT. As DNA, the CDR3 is TGTGCCAGCAGTAACCACCGCAGGGGGCGAAGAGGTTATGGCTACACCTTC. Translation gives CASSNHRRGRRGYGYTF.